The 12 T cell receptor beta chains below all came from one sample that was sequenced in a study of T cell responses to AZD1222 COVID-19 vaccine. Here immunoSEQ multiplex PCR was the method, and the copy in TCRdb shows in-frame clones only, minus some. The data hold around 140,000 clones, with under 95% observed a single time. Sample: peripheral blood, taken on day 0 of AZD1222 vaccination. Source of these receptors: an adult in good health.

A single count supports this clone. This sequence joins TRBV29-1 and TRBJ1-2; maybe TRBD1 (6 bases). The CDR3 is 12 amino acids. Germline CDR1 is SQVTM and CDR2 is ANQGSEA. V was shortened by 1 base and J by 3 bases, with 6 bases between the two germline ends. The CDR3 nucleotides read TGCAGCGTTGAAGCAGGGGACTATGGCTACACCTTC. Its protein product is CSVEAGDYGYTF.

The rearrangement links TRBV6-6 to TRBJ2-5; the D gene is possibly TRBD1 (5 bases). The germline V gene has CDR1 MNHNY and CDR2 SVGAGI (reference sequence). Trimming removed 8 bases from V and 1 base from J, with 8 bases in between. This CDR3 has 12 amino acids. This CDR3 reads CASGATQETQYF. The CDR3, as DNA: TGTGCCAGCGGGGCGACCCAAGAGACCCAGTACTTC.

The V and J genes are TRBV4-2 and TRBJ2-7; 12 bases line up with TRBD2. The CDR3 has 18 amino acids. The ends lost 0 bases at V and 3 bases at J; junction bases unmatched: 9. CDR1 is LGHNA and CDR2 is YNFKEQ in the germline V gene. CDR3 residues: CASSQDRGLAGRVYEQYF. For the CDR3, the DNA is TGTGCCAGCAGCCAAGATAGGGGACTAGCGGGTCGAGTCTACGAGCAGTACTTC.

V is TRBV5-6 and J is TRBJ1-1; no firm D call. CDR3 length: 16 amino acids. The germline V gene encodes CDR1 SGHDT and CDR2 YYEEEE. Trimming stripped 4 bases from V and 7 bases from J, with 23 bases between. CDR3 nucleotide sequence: TGTGCCAGCAGCCAACCTCTCCCGCTCTCGATGAATGAAGCTTTCTTT. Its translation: CASSQPLPLSMNEAFF.

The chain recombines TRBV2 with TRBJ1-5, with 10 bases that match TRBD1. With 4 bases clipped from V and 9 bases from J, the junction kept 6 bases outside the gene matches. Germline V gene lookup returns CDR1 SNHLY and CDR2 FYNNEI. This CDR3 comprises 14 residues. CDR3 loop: CASSAGTGVRPQHF. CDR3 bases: TGTGCCAGCAGTGCCGGGACAGGGGTAAGGCCCCAGCATTTT.

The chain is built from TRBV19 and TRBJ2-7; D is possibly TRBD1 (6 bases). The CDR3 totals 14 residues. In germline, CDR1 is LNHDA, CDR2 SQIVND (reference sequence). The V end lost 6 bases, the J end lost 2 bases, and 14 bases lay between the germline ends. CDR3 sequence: CASRLDRFAYEQYF. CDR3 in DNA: TGTGCCAGTAGATTGGACAGATTTGCCTACGAGCAGTACTTC. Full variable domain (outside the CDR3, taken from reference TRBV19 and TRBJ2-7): DGGITQSPKYLFRKEGQNVTLSCEQNLNHDAMYWYRQDPGQGLRLIYYSQIVNDFQKGDIAEGYSVSREKKESFPLTVTSAQKNPTAFYLCASRLDRFAYEQYFGPGTRLTVT.

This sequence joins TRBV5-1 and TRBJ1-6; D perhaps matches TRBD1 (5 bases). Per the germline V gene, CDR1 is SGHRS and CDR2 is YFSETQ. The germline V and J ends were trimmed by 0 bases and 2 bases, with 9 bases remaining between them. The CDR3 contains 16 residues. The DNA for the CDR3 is TGCGCCAGCAGCTTGGGACAGAACCCCTATAATTCACCCCTCCACTTT. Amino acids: CASSLGQNPYNSPLHF.

The CDR3 sequence is CASSDFPEGGVGANVLTF. The CDR3 DNA reads as TGTGCCAGCAGCGATTTTCCCGAAGGGGGGGTTGGGGCCAACGTCCTGACTTTC. This rearrangement joins TRBV5-4 to TRBJ2-6; D possibly corresponds to TRBD2 (7 bases). Deletions cut 4 bases from V and 3 bases from J, with 20 bases between. This CDR3 contains 18 residues. CDR1 is SGHNT and CDR2 is YYREEE in the germline V gene (reference sequence).

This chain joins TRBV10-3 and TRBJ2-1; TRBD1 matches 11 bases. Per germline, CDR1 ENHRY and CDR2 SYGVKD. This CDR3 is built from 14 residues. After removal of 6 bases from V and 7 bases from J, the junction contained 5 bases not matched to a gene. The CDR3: CAISVDRGHNEQFF. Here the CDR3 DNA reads TGTGCCATCAGCGTGGACAGGGGGCATAATGAGCAGTTCTTC.

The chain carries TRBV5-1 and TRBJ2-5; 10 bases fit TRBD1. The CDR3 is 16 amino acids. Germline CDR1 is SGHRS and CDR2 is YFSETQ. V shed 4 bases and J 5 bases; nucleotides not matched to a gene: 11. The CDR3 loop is CASSRQGARVQETQYF. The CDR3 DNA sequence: TGCGCCAGCAGCCGACAGGGGGCGCGAGTTCAGGAGACCCAGTACTTC.

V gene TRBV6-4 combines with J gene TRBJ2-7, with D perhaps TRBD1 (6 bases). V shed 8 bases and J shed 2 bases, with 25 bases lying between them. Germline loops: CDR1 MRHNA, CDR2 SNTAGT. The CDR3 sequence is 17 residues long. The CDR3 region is CASPWGLRTEPTYEQYF. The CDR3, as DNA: TGTGCCAGCCCCTGGGGTTTACGGACAGAGCCAACCTACGAGCAGTACTTC.

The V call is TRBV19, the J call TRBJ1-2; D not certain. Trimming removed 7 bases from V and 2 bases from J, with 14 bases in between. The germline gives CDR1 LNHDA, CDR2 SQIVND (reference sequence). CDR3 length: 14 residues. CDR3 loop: CASKTTDLNYGYTF. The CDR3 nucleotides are TGTGCCAGTAAGACCACAGATCTCAACTATGGCTACACCTTC. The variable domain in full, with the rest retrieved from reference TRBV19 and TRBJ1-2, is DGGITQSPKYLFRKEGQNVTLSCEQNLNHDAMYWYRQDPGQGLRLIYYSQIVNDFQKGDIAEGYSVSREKKESFPLTVTSAQKNPTAFYLCASKTTDLNYGYTFGSGTRLTVV.